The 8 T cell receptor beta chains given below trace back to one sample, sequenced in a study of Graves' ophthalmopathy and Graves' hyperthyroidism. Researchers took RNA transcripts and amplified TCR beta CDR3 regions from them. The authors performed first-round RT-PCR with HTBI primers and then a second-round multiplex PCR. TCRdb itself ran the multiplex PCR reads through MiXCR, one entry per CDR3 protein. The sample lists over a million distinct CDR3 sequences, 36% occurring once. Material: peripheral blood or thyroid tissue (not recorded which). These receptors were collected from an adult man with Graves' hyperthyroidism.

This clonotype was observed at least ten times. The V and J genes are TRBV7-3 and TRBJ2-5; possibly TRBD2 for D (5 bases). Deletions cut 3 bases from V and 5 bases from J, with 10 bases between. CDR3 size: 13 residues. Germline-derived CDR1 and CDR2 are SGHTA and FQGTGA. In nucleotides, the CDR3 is TGTGCCAGCAGCTTCGGTTGGAGGGAGACCCAGTACTTC. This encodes CASSFGWRETQYF.

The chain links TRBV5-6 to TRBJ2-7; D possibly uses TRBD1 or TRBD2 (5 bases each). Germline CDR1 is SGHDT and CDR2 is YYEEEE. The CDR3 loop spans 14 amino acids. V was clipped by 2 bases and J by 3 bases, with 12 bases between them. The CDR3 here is CASSFLSGGYEQYF. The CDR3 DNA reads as TGTGCCAGCAGCTTTTTGTCTGGGGGCTACGAGCAGTACTTC. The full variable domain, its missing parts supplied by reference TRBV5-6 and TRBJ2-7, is DAGVTQSPTHLIKTRGQQVTLRCSPKSGHDTVSWYQQALGQGPQFIFQYYEEEERQRGNFPDRFSGHQFPNYSSELNVNALLLGDSALYLCASSFLSGGYEQYFGPGTRLTVT.

Here the CDR3 DNA reads TGTGCCAGCAGCACAGGGATAGACAGGGGCGGAAACACCATATATTTT. Translation gives CASSTGIDRGGNTIYF. This sequence joins TRBV9 and TRBJ1-3, with 8 bases aligning to TRBD1. This CDR3 is 16 amino acids long. CDR1 is SGDLS and CDR2 is YYNGEE in the germline V gene. The V and J ends lost 4 bases and 4 bases, in that order; junction bases with no gene match: 10.

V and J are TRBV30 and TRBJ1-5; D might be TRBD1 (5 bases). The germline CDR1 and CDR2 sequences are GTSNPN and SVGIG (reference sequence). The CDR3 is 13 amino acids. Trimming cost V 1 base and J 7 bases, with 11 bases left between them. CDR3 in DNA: TGTGCCTGGAGTGACAGGATTAAACAGCCCCAGCATTTT. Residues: CAWSDRIKQPQHF.

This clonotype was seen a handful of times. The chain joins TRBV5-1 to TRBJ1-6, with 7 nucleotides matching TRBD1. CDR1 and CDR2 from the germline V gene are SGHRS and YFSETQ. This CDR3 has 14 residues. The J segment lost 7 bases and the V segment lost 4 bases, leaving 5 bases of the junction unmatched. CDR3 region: CASSRSGGNSPLHF. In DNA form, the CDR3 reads TGCGCCAGCAGCCGGTCAGGGGGGAATTCACCCCTCCACTTT.

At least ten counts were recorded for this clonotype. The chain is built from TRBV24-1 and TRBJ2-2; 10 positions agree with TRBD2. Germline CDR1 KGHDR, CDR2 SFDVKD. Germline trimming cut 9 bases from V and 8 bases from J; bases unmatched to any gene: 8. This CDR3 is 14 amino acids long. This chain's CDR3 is CATLAGDHLGELFF. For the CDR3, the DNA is TGTGCCACCCTAGCGGGAGATCACTTAGGGGAGCTGTTTTTT.

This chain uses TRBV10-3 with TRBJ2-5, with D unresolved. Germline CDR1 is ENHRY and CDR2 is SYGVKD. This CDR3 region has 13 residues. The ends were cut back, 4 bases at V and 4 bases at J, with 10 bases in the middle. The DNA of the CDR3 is TGTGCCATCAGTGTGGAAGGGCGAGAGACCCAGTACTTC. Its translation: CAISVEGRETQYF.

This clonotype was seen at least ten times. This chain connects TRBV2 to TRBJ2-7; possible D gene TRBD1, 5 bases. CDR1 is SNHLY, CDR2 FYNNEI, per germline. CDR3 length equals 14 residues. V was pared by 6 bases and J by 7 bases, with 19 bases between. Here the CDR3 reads CASSTSQGSLEQYF. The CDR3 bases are TGTGCCAGCAGCACGAGTCAGGGCTCATTGGAGCAGTACTTC.